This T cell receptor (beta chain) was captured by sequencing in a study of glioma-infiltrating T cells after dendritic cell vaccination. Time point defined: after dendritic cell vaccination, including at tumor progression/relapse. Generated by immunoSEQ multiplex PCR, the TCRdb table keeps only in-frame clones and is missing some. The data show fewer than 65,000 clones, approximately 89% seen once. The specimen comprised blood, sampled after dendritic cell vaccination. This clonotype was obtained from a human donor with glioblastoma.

The CDR3 sequence: CASSLSLQSDEQFF. The CDR3 bases are TGTGCCAGCAGTTTATCTCTACAGTCCGATGAGCAGTTCTTC. The rearrangement links TRBV28 to TRBJ2-1; D unclear. Germline V lookup: CDR1 MDHEN, CDR2 SYDVKM. CDR3 length: 14 residues. The V and J ends lost 1 base and 8 bases respectively, with 12 bases between them. Full variable domain (remainder filled in from reference TRBV28 and TRBJ2-1): DVKVTQSSRYLVKRTGEKVFLECVQDMDHENMFWYRQDPGLGLRLIYFSYDVKMKEKGDIPEGYSVSREKKERFSLILESASTNQTSMYLCASSLSLQSDEQFFGPGTRLTVL.